These 15 T cell receptor beta chains share one sample of origin, sequenced in a study of T cell responses to AZD1222 COVID-19 vaccine (dated by TCRdb to the early 2020s). The time point label corresponds to: baseline before first vaccination. The protocol used for the library was the immunoSEQ multiplex PCR assay. The table comes from immuneACCESS by way of TCRdb, which keeps in-frame sequences with V and J called. Part of the clones is missing from these tables; in studies checked, under half for an unresolved V gene and the rest for unknown reasons. For this sample the table gives under 70,000 clones, of which approximately 88% were detected only once. Jointly, the top ten make up 14% to 15% of the sample. Sequencing used peripheral blood, obtained on day 0 of AZD1222 vaccination. These receptors were collected from an adult in good health.

V and J are TRBV9 and TRBJ1-5, with no clear D. The germline gives CDR1 SGDLS, CDR2 YYNGEE. This CDR3 contains 14 residues. Trimming took 0 bases from V and 8 from J, leaving 12 bases between them. CDR3 nucleotides: TGTGCCAGCAGCGTAGGACCCCGGCAAGAGCCCCAGCATTTT. Its translation is CASSVGPRQEPQHF.

The chain is built from TRBV28 and TRBJ1-6, with D uncertain. V dropped 4 bases and J dropped 4 bases, with 11 bases sitting between them. Germline V gene lookup returns CDR1 MDHEN and CDR2 SYDVKM. This CDR3 region has 15 residues. The chain's CDR3 is CASSSFPSYNSPLHF. The CDR3 region has the DNA TGTGCCAGCAGTTCGTTTCCCTCTTATAATTCACCCCTCCACTTT.

This rearrangement joins TRBV4-1 to TRBJ2-3; no definite D call. The germline V and J ends were trimmed by 1 base and 1 base, with 9 bases remaining between them. The germline gives CDR1 MGHRA, CDR2 YSYEKL. This CDR3 comprises 15 residues. CDR3 in amino acids: CASSQGGYGTDTQYF. As DNA, the CDR3 is TGCGCCAGCAGCCAAGGGGGATATGGCACAGATACGCAGTATTTT.

This chain uses TRBV5-1 with TRBJ2-5, with no clear D. Germline CDR1 and CDR2: SGHRS and YFSETQ. There are 15 residues in the CDR3. Trimming shortened V by 0 bases and J by 2 bases, and 11 bases separated the two germline ends. The CDR3 nucleotides read TGCGCCAGCAGCTTGGCACGGCCGCAACAAGAGACCCAGTACTTC. The encoded protein is CASSLARPQQETQYF. Full variable domain (remainder filled in from reference TRBV5-1 and TRBJ2-5): KAGVTQTPRYLIKTRGQQVTLSCSPISGHRSVSWYQQTPGQGLQFLFEYFSETQRNKGNFPGRFSGRQFSNSRSEMNVSTLELGDSALYLCASSLARPQQETQYFGPGTRLLVL.

The genes are TRBV6-1 and TRBJ1-2; TRBD1 might be the D (6 bases). Germline CDR1 reads MNHNS; CDR2 reads SASEGT. V was trimmed by 1 base and J by 0 bases, leaving 6 bases between them. This CDR3 is built from 14 residues. The CDR3 protein is CASSEGTANYGYTF. The CDR3 DNA follows: TGTGCCAGCAGTGAAGGGACAGCTAACTATGGCTACACCTTC.

This clone was observed a single time. The chain recombines TRBV7-5 with TRBJ2-5; no check of the table's D call, TRBD2, against the DNA was made. TRBV7-5 is designated a pseudogene. The CDR3 covers 13 residues. CDR3 amino acids: CVRSLVAPETQYF. CDR3 nucleotides: TGTGTCAGAAGCTTAGTAGCCCCAGAGACCCAGTACTTC.

The chain has TRBV27 and TRBJ1-2; D is perhaps TRBD1 (6 bases). Germline CDR1 reads MNHEY; CDR2 reads SMNVEV (reference sequence). The CDR3 sequence is 13 residues long. The ends were cut back, 5 bases at V and 10 bases at J, with 17 bases in the middle. The CDR3 spells CASSQGGTRPYTF. In nucleotides, the CDR3 is TGTGCCAGCAGTCAAGGGGGGACCCGGCCCTACACCTTC.

The V gene is TRBV7-8, the J gene TRBJ2-3; no clear D. Trimming took 0 bases from V and 4 from J, leaving 14 bases between them. The CDR3 length is 16 residues. Germline V gives CDR1 SGHVS, CDR2 FQNEAQ. CDR3 residues: CASSLAYSGAADTQYF. The CDR3 nucleotides are TGTGCCAGCAGCTTAGCGTACTCAGGAGCAGCAGATACGCAGTATTTT. Full variable domain (remainder filled in from reference TRBV7-8 and TRBJ2-3): GAGVSQSPRYKVAKRGQDVALRCDPISGHVSLFWYQQALGQGPEFLTYFQNEAQLDKSGLPSDRFFAERPEGSVSTLKIQRTQQEDSAVYLCASSLAYSGAADTQYFGPGTRLTVL.

V and J are TRBV29-1 and TRBJ1-1, with D possibly being TRBD1 (5 bases). The germline V and J ends were trimmed by 1 base and 2 bases, with 11 bases remaining between them. The CDR3 consists of 14 residues. Per germline, CDR1 SQVTM and CDR2 ANQGSEA. The DNA of the CDR3 is TGCAGCGTTGAAGTGGGCCAGGGTAACACTGAAGCTTTCTTT. It encodes CSVEVGQGNTEAFF.

V usage is TRBV11-2 and J usage is TRBJ1-2; TRBD1 matches 8 bases. Unmatched junction bases numbered 9, after V lost 1 base and J lost 8 bases. Germline values: CDR1 SGHAT, CDR2 FQNNGV. The CDR3 is 15 residues long. CDR3 protein: CASSLGTGPTGGYTF. CDR3 sequence (DNA): TGTGCCAGCAGCTTAGGGACAGGGCCCACGGGGGGCTACACCTTC.

The count of this clone is one. The rearrangement joins TRBV5-1 to TRBJ1-4; D not resolved. The V end was cut by 3 bases, the J end by 5 bases, with 5 bases between. Germline V gives CDR1 SGHRS, CDR2 YFSETQ. The CDR3 sequence is 12 residues long. The CDR3 loop is CASSYSNEKLFF. The CDR3 DNA reads as TGCGCCAGCAGCTATTCAAATGAAAAACTGTTTTTT.

The V and J genes are TRBV11-3 and TRBJ2-6; no firm D call. CDR1 is SGHNT, CDR2 YENEEA, per germline. There are 14 residues in the CDR3. With 6 bases removed from V and 0 bases from J, the gap between germline ends came to 6 bases. CDR3: CASSFTSGANVLTF. CDR3 sequence (DNA): TGTGCCAGCAGTTTTACCTCTGGGGCCAACGTCCTGACTTTC.

This clone has just a few counts. V usage is TRBV7-9 and J usage is TRBJ2-7; D tentatively fits TRBD1 or TRBD2 (5 bases each). Germline-derived CDR1 and CDR2 are SEHNR and FQNEAQ (reference sequence). Deletions cut 4 bases from V and 2 bases from J, with 9 bases between. The CDR3 extends over 13 amino acids. The DNA for the CDR3 is TGTGCCAGCAGCTCTAAGGGACCCTACGAGCAGTACTTC. Its translation: CASSSKGPYEQYF.

The chain uses TRBV13 and TRBJ1-2; TRBD1 is a possible D gene (5 bases). This CDR3 comprises 13 residues. V was cut by 5 bases and J by 6 bases, with 13 bases left in between. Germline CDR1 PRHDT, CDR2 FYEKMQ (reference sequence). CDR3 coding DNA: TGTGCCAGCAGCCTCGACAGAGGGCATGGCTACACCTTC. This codes for CASSLDRGHGYTF.

The table lists this clone with a few counts. The chain employs TRBV7-9 and TRBJ2-1, with 14 bases matching TRBD2. V shed 5 bases and J 6 bases; nucleotides not matched to a gene: 9. Germline V CDR1 and CDR2: SEHNR, FQNEAQ (reference sequence). The CDR3 consists of 17 residues. The CDR3 DNA follows: TGTGCCAGCAGCCGCATGAAGGGACTAGCGGGAGTCAATGAGCAGTTCTTC. Amino acids: CASSRMKGLAGVNEQFF.